Below, 32 T cell receptor beta chains from the same sample are listed, as sequenced in a study of T-cell memory formation after mild COVID-19. TCRdb fed the 5' RACE reads into MiXCR, producing one record per CDR3 protein. This repertoire shows 530,000 or so distinct CDR3 sequences, 15% to 20% found once; its top ten account for less than 10%. Sequenced input: PBMCs or a T cell subset sorted from them (not recorded which). The source is an adult woman who had mild COVID-19 (a few samples of this study predate the infection). Cell type and time point are not known.

The chain has TRBV20-1 and TRBJ2-1, with D hard to call. Per germline, CDR1 DFQATT and CDR2 SNEGSKA (reference sequence). Deletions cut 3 bases from V and 7 bases from J, with 13 bases between. The CDR3 sequence is 13 residues long. CDR3 loop: CSASLDVRNEQFF. CDR3 DNA: TGCAGTGCTAGCCTAGACGTCAGGAATGAGCAGTTCTTC.

In its sample, this clonotype was seen a few times. This sequence joins TRBV4-1 and TRBJ2-1; 11 positions match TRBD1. The CDR3 totals 18 residues. V dropped 1 base and J dropped 7; count of bases not matched to a gene: 12. CDR1 and CDR2 from the germline V gene are MGHRA and YSYEKL. CDR3 sequence (DNA): TGCGCCAGCAGCCAAGGAGGTTTAGGGACAGGGGGGGGAAATGAGCAGTTCTTC. This encodes CASSQGGLGTGGGNEQFF.

This clonotype came up a few times. CDR3 residues: CSYSSGTGDHGYTF. The CDR3, as DNA: TGCAGTTACTCCTCGGGGACAGGGGACCATGGCTACACCTTC. The chain recombines TRBV20-1 with TRBJ1-2; 10 bases match TRBD1. The V gene end was trimmed by 8 bases and the J gene end by 6 bases; junction bases not matched to a gene: 12. This CDR3 has 14 residues. Germline V gene data show CDR1 as DFQATT and CDR2 as SNEGSKA (reference sequence).

V usage is TRBV12-3 or TRBV12-4 and J usage is TRBJ2-7, with 12 bases fitting TRBD2. CDR3 length equals 16 residues. V lost 5 bases to trimming and J lost 2 bases; unmatched junction nucleotides: 7. The CDR3 region is CASSISGTSGPYEQYF. CDR3 nucleotide sequence: TGTGCCAGCAGTATTTCCGGGACTAGCGGGCCCTACGAGCAGTACTTC.

The CDR3 protein is CASSLEGLGGNTEAFF. CDR3 sequence (DNA): TGTGCCAGCAGCTTAGAAGGGCTAGGGGGAAACACTGAAGCTTTCTTT. The chain recombines TRBV7-3 with TRBJ1-1, with D possibly TRBD1 on 6 matching bases. The CDR3 runs to 16 residues. CDR1 SGHTA and CDR2 FQGTGA come from the germline V gene. The V gene lost 2 bases and the J gene lost 2 bases, with 15 bases spanning the gap.

The sample holds a few counts of this clonotype. The chain carries TRBV5-1 and TRBJ2-7, with TRBD2 as a possible D gene (6 bases). The CDR3 is 14 amino acids. Germline V gives CDR1 SGHRS, CDR2 YFSETQ. V lost 2 bases, J lost 2 bases, and 11 bases lay in between. The CDR3 coding sequence is TGCGCCAGCAGCTTAATAACGGGAGCCTACGAGCAGTACTTC. Protein sequence: CASSLITGAYEQYF.

In its sample, this clonotype was seen a few times. The rearrangement links TRBV19 to TRBJ2-5; 10 positions agree with TRBD1. The CDR3 runs 14 residues. V lost 1 base to trimming and J lost 6 bases; unmatched junction nucleotides: 2. Germline V gene sequence: CDR1 LNHDA, CDR2 SQIVND (reference sequence). The CDR3 nucleotides are TGTGCCAGTAGTATAGGGGGACAGGGGAAGACCCAGTACTTC. This sequence encodes CASSIGGQGKTQYF. Using reference TRBV19 and TRBJ2-5 for the parts outside the CDR3, the full variable domain is DGGITQSPKYLFRKEGQNVTLSCEQNLNHDAMYWYRQDPGQGLRLIYYSQIVNDFQKGDIAEGYSVSREKKESFPLTVTSAQKNPTAFYLCASSIGGQGKTQYFGPGTRLLVL.

This chain connects TRBV10-3 to TRBJ1-1, with 8 bases that match TRBD1. The CDR3 is made up of 13 amino acids. J lost 0 bases, V lost 8 bases, and 2 bases had no gene match. Germline V lookup: CDR1 ENHRY, CDR2 SYGVKD. This CDR3 reads CAIGQGMNTEAFF. The CDR3, as DNA: TGTGCCATCGGACAGGGCATGAACACTGAAGCTTTCTTT.

The chain combines TRBV5-1 with TRBJ2-7; 8 nucleotides match TRBD2. The germline CDR1 and CDR2 sequences are SGHRS and YFSETQ. V shed 0 bases and J 5 bases; nucleotides not matched to a gene: 7. CDR3 length: 15 amino acids. The CDR3 sequence is CASSLGSGGPDEQYF. In nucleotides, the CDR3 is TGCGCCAGCAGCTTGGGCTCGGGGGGGCCCGACGAGCAGTACTTC. Drawing the rest from reference TRBV5-1 and TRBJ2-7, the complete variable domain is KAGVTQTPRYLIKTRGQQVTLSCSPISGHRSVSWYQQTPGQGLQFLFEYFSETQRNKGNFPGRFSGRQFSNSRSEMNVSTLELGDSALYLCASSLGSGGPDEQYFGPGTRLTVT.

The chain is built from TRBV29-1 and TRBJ2-7; maybe TRBD2 (6 bases). The V and J ends lost 1 base and 1 base respectively, with 14 bases between them. The CDR3 length is 15 residues. Germline CDR1 is SQVTM and CDR2 is ANQGSEA. The CDR3 bases are TGCAGCGTTGAAGTTACCGGGACTTCATCCTACGAGCAGTACTTC. Amino acids: CSVEVTGTSSYEQYF.

There are a few counts of this clonotype. V is TRBV6-5 and J is TRBJ2-2; D is uncertain. CDR3 size: 16 residues. Trimming cost V 2 bases and J 3 bases, with 13 bases left between them. Germline lookup yields CDR1 MNHEY and CDR2 SVGAGI. The CDR3 sequence: CASSYPAPWDTGELFF. In DNA, the CDR3 is TGTGCCAGCAGTTACCCGGCCCCATGGGACACCGGGGAGCTGTTTTTT.

V and J are TRBV6-1 and TRBJ2-3, with 8 bases identical to TRBD2. Germline CDR1 and CDR2: MNHNS and SASEGT. The CDR3 totals 14 residues. Germline trimming cut 6 bases from V and 4 bases from J; bases unmatched to any gene: 6. Here the CDR3 reads CASRTSVRADTQYF. CDR3 DNA: TGTGCCAGCAGGACTAGCGTTCGCGCAGATACGCAGTATTTT.

This clonotype was counted only a few times. This chain joins TRBV2 and TRBJ2-7; TRBD1 matches at 7 bases. Germline V gene sequence: CDR1 SNHLY, CDR2 FYNNEI. The CDR3 has 15 residues. V trimming: 6 bases; J trimming: 2 bases; junction bases outside the gene matches: 10. In DNA form, the CDR3 reads TGTGCCAGCAGGACTGACAGGGCTGGTACCTACGAGCAGTACTTC. It specifies CASRTDRAGTYEQYF. The whole variable domain, remainder taken from reference TRBV2 and TRBJ2-7, is EPEVTQTPSHQVTQMGQEVILRCVPISNHLYFYWYRQILGQKVEFLVSFYNNEISEKSEIFDDQFSVERPDGSNFTLKIRSTKLEDSAMYFCASRTDRAGTYEQYFGPGTRLTVT.

The rearrangement links TRBV5-6 to TRBJ2-1, with TRBD1 matching over 9 bases. Trimming removed 4 bases from V and 5 bases from J; junction bases left unmatched: 10. The V gene's germline CDR1 is SGHDT and CDR2 YYEEEE. The CDR3 sequence is 16 residues long. CDR3 amino acids: CASSAHRGLGDNEQFF. The CDR3 nucleotides are TGTGCCAGCAGCGCCCACAGGGGGCTCGGGGACAATGAGCAGTTCTTC.

V and J are TRBV29-1 and TRBJ2-1; TRBD1 is a possible D gene (6 bases). The CDR3 is 15 amino acids. V lost 2 bases and J lost 4, with 15 bases in between. Germline assignment: CDR1 SQVTM and CDR2 ANQGSEA. The CDR3 region is CSVESPQGQYNEQFF. CDR3 sequence (DNA): TGCAGCGTTGAAAGTCCGCAGGGGCAATACAATGAGCAGTTCTTC.

This clonotype was seen a few times. The chain employs TRBV24-1 and TRBJ2-1; D is perhaps TRBD1 (6 bases). CDR1 is KGHDR and CDR2 is SFDVKD in the germline V gene. Trimming left V 6 bases short and J 2 bases short, with 10 bases between. The CDR3 has 14 amino acids. CDR3 bases: TGTGCCACCAGTTTAACAGGGCCCTACAATGAGCAGTTCTTC. The encoded protein is CATSLTGPYNEQFF.

This chain uses TRBV27 with TRBJ2-2, with D tentatively TRBD1 (6 bases). This CDR3 is 16 amino acids long. Trimming stripped 0 bases from V and 3 bases from J, with 11 bases between. Looked up from germline, CDR1 is MNHEY and CDR2 is SMNVEV (reference sequence). CDR3 sequence (DNA): TGTGCCAGCAGTTTATCGTTAAACAGGGACACCGGGGAGCTGTTTTTT. Translation: CASSLSLNRDTGELFF.

The V and J genes are TRBV5-1 and TRBJ2-4; TRBD1 is a possible D gene (5 bases). There are 17 residues in the CDR3. Germline V gene lookup returns CDR1 SGHRS and CDR2 YFSETQ. V was trimmed by 0 bases and J by 0 bases, leaving 13 bases between them. CDR3 region: CASSLEGQRIAKNIQYF. The CDR3 nucleotides are TGCGCCAGCAGCTTGGAAGGACAAAGAATAGCCAAAAACATTCAGTACTTC.

This clonotype was seen repeatedly, ten times or more. The chain combines TRBV11-2 with TRBJ2-1; perhaps D is TRBD1 or TRBD2 (5 bases each). With 5 bases removed from V and 2 bases from J, the gap between germline ends came to 13 bases. The CDR3 is made up of 15 amino acids. Per the germline V gene, CDR1 is SGHAT and CDR2 is FQNNGV. The CDR3 bases are TGTGCCAGCAGCCTGGGGACCCGGGCCTACAATGAGCAGTTCTTC. Encoded protein: CASSLGTRAYNEQFF.

This clonotype has at least ten counts. The chain uses TRBV5-1 and TRBJ1-3; perhaps TRBD1 as D (5 bases). The CDR3 is made up of 17 amino acids. Germline V gene data show CDR1 as SGHRS and CDR2 as YFSETQ. Trimming removed 0 bases from V and 0 bases from J, with 13 bases in between. The chain's CDR3 is CASSLGPTDRSGNTIYF. CDR3 DNA sequence: TGCGCCAGCAGCTTGGGACCGACAGATCGCTCTGGAAACACCATATATTTT.

This clonotype was seen a handful of times. The chain recombines TRBV7-6 with TRBJ2-1; TRBD2 matches at 10 bases. Germline trimming cut 1 base from V and 7 bases from J; bases unmatched to any gene: 10. This CDR3 spans 17 amino acids. Per germline, CDR1 SGHVS and CDR2 FNYEAQ. The CDR3: CASSLVELAGIGNEQFF. The CDR3, as DNA: TGTGCCAGCAGCTTAGTAGAACTAGCGGGAATAGGGAATGAGCAGTTCTTC.

The genes are TRBV2 and TRBJ2-1, with D tentatively TRBD2 (5 bases). From germline, CDR1 is SNHLY and CDR2 FYNNEI. This CDR3 comprises 15 residues. V shed 8 bases and J shed 5 bases, with 19 bases lying between them. Here the CDR3 reads CASPAGRYQDNEQFF. For the CDR3, the DNA is TGTGCCAGCCCCGCTGGGAGATACCAAGACAATGAGCAGTTCTTC.

There are a few counts of this clonotype. The chain has TRBV4-1 and TRBJ1-2; TRBD1 might be the D (5 bases). The CDR3 consists of 16 residues. The V gene lost 0 bases and the J gene lost 4 bases, with 15 bases spanning the gap. Germline values: CDR1 MGHRA, CDR2 YSYEKL. CDR3 sequence (DNA): TGCGCCAGCAGCCAAGACTCCCTCGGGACGGCCTATGGCTACACCTTC. It yields the protein CASSQDSLGTAYGYTF.

V gene TRBV18 combines with J gene TRBJ1-2; 9 bases are a match to TRBD1. The germline CDR1 and CDR2 sequences are KGHSH and LQKENI. CDR3 length equals 13 residues. Losses at the gene ends were 7 bases for V and 6 bases for J; bases not matched to a gene: 6. As DNA, the CDR3 is TGTGCCAGCTGGCCGGGACAGGGAGATGGCTACACCTTC. The encoded protein is CASWPGQGDGYTF.

This clonotype turned up a few times. This chain links TRBV5-4 with TRBJ2-5; 8 bases fit TRBD2. This CDR3 has 16 residues. Germline CDR1 reads SGHNT; CDR2 reads YYREEE (reference sequence). Unmatched junction bases numbered 9, after V lost 1 base and J lost 4 bases. CDR3 sequence (DNA): TGTGCCAGCAGCTTGCTCGGGGGGGCCCCGGGAGAGACCCAGTACTTC. It specifies CASSLLGGAPGETQYF.

This clonotype was counted only a few times. The chain has TRBV5-5 and TRBJ2-1; 9 bases agree with TRBD2. Germline lookup yields CDR1 SGHKS and CDR2 YYEKEE (reference sequence). This CDR3 comprises 17 residues. With 2 bases clipped from V and 0 bases from J, the junction kept 6 bases outside the gene matches. The CDR3 nucleotides are TGTGCCAGCAGCTTTGCTAGCGGGGCGCCCTCCTACAATGAGCAGTTCTTC. It translates to CASSFASGAPSYNEQFF.

V gene TRBV5-1 combines with J gene TRBJ1-5, with a tentative D call TRBD1 (6 bases). The germline V and J ends were trimmed by 4 bases and 4 bases, with 9 bases remaining between them. From germline, CDR1 is SGHRS and CDR2 YFSETQ. The CDR3 sequence is 13 residues long. CDR3 nucleotide sequence: TGCGCCAGCAGCGCGGACAGTAATCAGCCCCAGCATTTT. It encodes CASSADSNQPQHF.

The gene calls are TRBV9 and TRBJ1-1; 10 bases line up with TRBD1. Germline loops: CDR1 SGDLS, CDR2 YYNGEE. The CDR3 spans 16 residues. The V gene end was trimmed by 0 bases and the J gene end by 3 bases; junction bases not matched to a gene: 5. CDR3 loop: CASSVDDRGLYTEAFF. The CDR3 bases are TGTGCCAGCAGCGTAGATGACAGGGGGCTGTACACTGAAGCTTTCTTT.

This clonotype occurred many times. V gene TRBV27 combines with J gene TRBJ1-2, with a tentative D call TRBD1 (6 bases). CDR1 MNHEY and CDR2 SMNVEV come from the germline V gene (reference sequence). The CDR3 has 13 amino acids. V was cut by 6 bases and J by 3 bases, with 11 bases left in between. CDR3 coding DNA: TGTGCCAGCAGCCCGGACAGTTACTATGGCTACACCTTC. Encoded protein: CASSPDSYYGYTF.

Ten or more counts support this clonotype. V and J are TRBV6-1 and TRBJ2-5; 12 bases map to TRBD1. The CDR3 contains 15 residues. V was pared by 6 bases and J by 4 bases, with 6 bases of the junction left unmatched. Per germline, CDR1 MNHNS and CDR2 SASEGT. This CDR3 is CASSPGQGATETQYF. CDR3 DNA: TGTGCCAGCAGCCCGGGACAGGGGGCTACAGAGACCCAGTACTTC.

The chain's CDR3 is CASSLFGGQQPQHF. The CDR3 DNA follows: TGTGCCAGCAGCCTCTTTGGTGGGCAACAGCCCCAGCATTTT. This chain connects TRBV9 to TRBJ1-5; D ambiguous. From germline, CDR1 is SGDLS and CDR2 YYNGEE. Trimming cost V 4 bases and J 7 bases, with 15 bases left between them. This CDR3 is 14 amino acids long. Full variable domain (rest looked up from reference TRBV9 and TRBJ1-5): DSGVTQTPKHLITATGQRVTLRCSPRSGDLSVYWYQQSLDQGLQFLIQYYNGEERAKGNILERFSAQQFPDLHSELNLSSLELGDSALYFCASSLFGGQQPQHFGDGTRLSIL.

The V and J genes are TRBV2 and TRBJ1-5, with D possibly matching TRBD1 (5 bases). Germline V lookup: CDR1 SNHLY, CDR2 FYNNEI. This CDR3 spans 16 amino acids. V lost 6 bases to trimming and J lost 0 bases, with 15 bases between them. CDR3 sequence: CASRTGRIYSNQPQHF. CDR3 sequence (DNA): TGTGCCAGCAGAACAGGCCGGATATATAGCAATCAGCCCCAGCATTTT.